One sample yielded the 21 T cell receptor beta chains listed below, sequenced in a study of blood T cell repertoires in COVID-19. TCRdb keeps only in-frame clones here, not all; method: immunoSEQ multiplex PCR. This sample yields 60,000 to 70,000 clones, of which roughly four fifths are seen a single time; roughly 39% belongs to the top ten. The sample taken for sequencing was peripheral blood. The origin of the receptors is a human donor in a cohort sampled during active COVID-19.

This clone has just a few counts. V and J are TRBV6-2 or TRBV6-3 and TRBJ1-1; D gene uncertain. The V end lost 4 bases, the J end lost 0 bases, and 9 bases lay between the germline ends. The germline V gene has CDR1 MNHEY and CDR2 SVGEGT. The CDR3 is 14 residues long. The CDR3 region is CASSFGGVNTEAFF. The CDR3 DNA reads TGTGCCAGCAGTTTTGGCGGGGTGAACACTGAAGCTTTCTTT.

The V gene is TRBV6-2 or TRBV6-3, the J gene TRBJ2-7; no definite D call. Germline lookup yields CDR1 MNHEY and CDR2 SVGEGT. Trimming took 4 bases from V and 5 from J, leaving 9 bases between them. This CDR3 contains 12 residues. The CDR3, as DNA: TGTGCCAGCAGTTTACCGAGCCACGAGCAGTACTTC. Translating gives CASSLPSHEQYF.

The V call is TRBV2, the J call TRBJ1-2, with D possibly matching TRBD1 (5 bases). This CDR3 has 14 residues. Germline CDR1 is SNHLY and CDR2 is FYNNEI. Trimming shortened V by 6 bases and J by 4 bases, and 15 bases separated the two germline ends. The CDR3 here is CASRMDMGGYGYTF. The DNA of the CDR3 is TGTGCCAGCAGGATGGACATGGGCGGCTATGGCTACACCTTC.

This clone was detected only once. This chain links TRBV9 with TRBJ1-2, with 7 bases aligning to TRBD1. Germline CDR1 reads SGDLS; CDR2 reads YYNGEE. The CDR3 covers 13 residues. Trimming took 0 bases from V and 8 from J; bases not matched to a gene: 4. CDR3 loop: CASSVGHRGGYTF. The DNA for the CDR3 is TGTGCCAGCAGCGTAGGGCACAGGGGAGGCTACACCTTC.

The chain couples TRBV5-5 to TRBJ1-1; 9 bases are a match to TRBD1. This CDR3 has 13 amino acids. The germline V gene encodes CDR1 SGHKS and CDR2 YYEKEE (reference sequence). V trimming: 2 bases; J trimming: 11 bases; junction bases outside the gene matches: 7. CDR3 region: CASSFVTGGHAFF. Here the CDR3 DNA reads TGTGCCAGCAGCTTTGTTACAGGGGGCCACGCTTTCTTT. The full variable domain, in which reference TRBV5-5 and TRBJ1-1 provide the parts outside the CDR3, is DAGVTQSPTHLIKTRGQQVTLRCSPISGHKSVSWYQQVLGQGPQFIFQYYEKEERGRGNFPDRFSARQFPNYSSELNVNALLLGDSALYLCASSFVTGGHAFFGQGTRLTVV.

This clone appeared a single time. The gene calls are TRBV7-9 and TRBJ1-6; D is unresolved. Trimming removed 3 bases at V and 0 bases at J, with 9 bases between. Germline V gene data show CDR1 as SEHNR and CDR2 as FQNEAQ (reference sequence). The CDR3 has 16 amino acids. In DNA, the CDR3 is TGTGCCAGCAGCTTTGGTTTGAGCTCCTATAATTCACCCCTCCACTTT. It yields the protein CASSFGLSSYNSPLHF. The variable domain in full, completed from reference TRBV7-9 and TRBJ1-6, reads DTGVSQNPRHKITKRGQNVTFRCDPISEHNRLYWYRQTLGQGPEFLTYFQNEAQLEKSRLLSDRFSAERPKGSFSTLEIQRTEQGDSAMYLCASSFGLSSYNSPLHFGNGTRLTVT.

The V and J genes are TRBV6-2 or TRBV6-3 and TRBJ1-3; 9 positions match TRBD1. V was clipped by 5 bases and J by 3 bases; unmatched bases: 5. The CDR3 has 15 amino acids. Germline V gene sequence: CDR1 MNHEY, CDR2 SVGEGT. CDR3: CASSTTGGLGNTIYF. In DNA, the CDR3 is TGTGCCAGCAGTACCACAGGGGGCCTTGGAAACACCATATATTTT.

This sequence joins TRBV28 and TRBJ2-5; D uncertain. V was clipped by 6 bases and J by 5 bases, with 7 bases between them. Germline CDR1 is MDHEN and CDR2 is SYDVKM. CDR3 length: 11 amino acids. The CDR3, as DNA: TGTGCCAGCAGCCCTCGGGAGACCCAGTACTTC. This gives the protein CASSPRETQYF.

The gene calls are TRBV27 and TRBJ1-1; unclear D gene. Germline CDR1 and CDR2: MNHEY and SMNVEV (reference sequence). The CDR3 is made up of 14 amino acids. With 3 bases removed from V and 2 bases from J, the gap between germline ends came to 10 bases. DNA of the CDR3: TGTGCCAGCAGTTTTGAACAGAAAAACACTGAAGCTTTCTTT. It translates to CASSFEQKNTEAFF.

V usage is TRBV30 and J usage is TRBJ2-3, with 8 nucleotides matching TRBD2. Per germline, CDR1 GTSNPN and CDR2 SVGIG (reference sequence). V dropped 4 bases and J dropped 11; count of bases not matched to a gene: 11. There are 13 residues in the CDR3. CDR3 in DNA: TGTGCCTGGATCCCCGGGGGGGAGGACCAGCAGTATTTT. Translating gives CAWIPGGEDQQYF.

With regard to this clone: Mismatch with germline at one junction end may stem from a read error. The V call is TRBV6-5, the J call TRBJ1-4; D is unresolved. Germline values: CDR1 MNHEY, CDR2 SVGAGI. The CDR3 has 15 amino acids. The CDR3 loop is CASSYDLGSNEKLFF. CDR3 DNA sequence: TGTGCCAGCAGTTATGACCTAGGTTCTAACGAAAAACTGTTTTTT.

The CDR3: CASSPDSYNSPLHF. CDR3 DNA: TGTGCCAGCAGTCCGGACAGTTATAATTCACCCCTCCACTTT. V gene TRBV28 combines with J gene TRBJ1-6; D is possibly TRBD1 (6 bases). The germline CDR1 and CDR2 sequences are MDHEN and SYDVKM. CDR3 length equals 14 residues. With 5 bases removed from V and 4 bases from J, the gap between germline ends came to 9 bases.

The chain recombines TRBV6-5 with TRBJ2-7; TRBD1 aligns across 7 bases. Germline trimming cut 8 bases from V and 2 bases from J; bases unmatched to any gene: 12. CDR1 MNHEY and CDR2 SVGAGI come from the germline V gene. The CDR3 is 15 residues long. The CDR3 nucleotides are TGTGCCAGCCAAAGTATCCGGGACAGAGCCTACGAGCAGTACTTC. It is translated as CASQSIRDRAYEQYF.

V and J are TRBV9 and TRBJ2-7; perhaps TRBD2 as D (6 bases). Germline-derived CDR1 and CDR2 are SGDLS and YYNGEE. V shed 2 bases and J shed 2 bases, with 14 bases lying between them. This CDR3 comprises 15 residues. DNA of the CDR3: TGTGCCAGCAGCGTTACTAGCCGCCAACCCTACGAGCAGTACTTC. It is translated as CASSVTSRQPYEQYF.

The chain employs TRBV5-1 and TRBJ1-1; TRBD1 aligns across 7 bases. Trimming removed 4 bases from V and 4 bases from J; junction bases left unmatched: 7. This CDR3 comprises 14 residues. Per the germline V gene, CDR1 is SGHRS and CDR2 is YFSETQ. The CDR3 loop reads CASSRGQRGTEAFF. CDR3 in DNA: TGCGCCAGCAGCAGGGGACAGCGAGGCACTGAAGCTTTCTTT. Variable domain in full (rest from reference TRBV5-1 and TRBJ1-1): KAGVTQTPRYLIKTRGQQVTLSCSPISGHRSVSWYQQTPGQGLQFLFEYFSETQRNKGNFPGRFSGRQFSNSRSEMNVSTLELGDSALYLCASSRGQRGTEAFFGQGTRLTVV.

The chain combines TRBV9 with TRBJ2-3, with a tentative D call TRBD1 (5 bases). Trimming removed 0 bases from V and 5 bases from J, with 13 bases in between. Looked up from germline, CDR1 is SGDLS and CDR2 is YYNGEE. The CDR3 has 15 amino acids. CDR3 coding DNA: TGTGCCAGCAGCGTAGTGACCCAGGGCAGAGATACGCAGTATTTT. Encoded protein: CASSVVTQGRDTQYF.

This clone was seen a handful of times. The rearrangement joins TRBV5-4 to TRBJ1-2; 9 bases align to TRBD1. Germline assignment: CDR1 SGHNT and CDR2 YYREEE (reference sequence). V lost 4 bases and J lost 8; bases outside the gene matches: 9. This CDR3 comprises 14 residues. CDR3: CASSRGQGWSGYTF. CDR3 coding DNA: TGTGCCAGCAGCCGAGGACAGGGGTGGTCGGGCTACACCTTC.

This clone showed up just once. The rearrangement uses TRBV12-3 or TRBV12-4 and TRBJ2-3; D may be TRBD2 (6 bases). The CDR3 length is 13 residues. V was cut by 5 bases and J by 12 bases, with 18 bases left in between. CDR3 region: CASSPLIAGYQYF. The DNA for the CDR3 is TGTGCCAGCAGTCCCTTGATCGCGGGGTATCAGTATTTT.

The chain combines TRBV3-1 (or the pseudogene TRBV3-2) with TRBJ2-1; TRBD2 might be the D (5 bases). The germline V and J ends were trimmed by 6 bases and 1 base, with 19 bases remaining between them. CDR3 length equals 17 residues. Germline-derived CDR1 and CDR2 are LGHDT and YNNKEL (reference sequence). The CDR3 DNA follows: TGTGCCAGCAGTGAGGGTTTAGATTTAGGATCCTACAATGAGCAGTTCTTC. Residues: CASSEGLDLGSYNEQFF.

The V and J genes are TRBV28 and TRBJ1-2; D possibly corresponds to TRBD1 (5 bases). Trimming removed 5 bases from V and 4 bases from J, with 17 bases in between. The CDR3 runs to 15 residues. Germline V lookup: CDR1 MDHEN, CDR2 SYDVKM. CDR3 in amino acids: CASSPPQTEVYGYTF. CDR3 nucleotide sequence: TGTGCCAGCAGTCCCCCTCAGACAGAGGTCTATGGCTACACCTTC.

The rearrangement links TRBV9 to TRBJ1-2, with no clear D. The germline CDR1 and CDR2 sequences are SGDLS and YYNGEE. The V gene lost 3 bases and the J gene lost 8 bases, with 14 bases spanning the gap. This CDR3 has 13 amino acids. CDR3 sequence reads: CASSAYDTEGYTF. The CDR3 nucleotides read TGTGCCAGCAGCGCCTACGACACGGAAGGCTACACCTTC.